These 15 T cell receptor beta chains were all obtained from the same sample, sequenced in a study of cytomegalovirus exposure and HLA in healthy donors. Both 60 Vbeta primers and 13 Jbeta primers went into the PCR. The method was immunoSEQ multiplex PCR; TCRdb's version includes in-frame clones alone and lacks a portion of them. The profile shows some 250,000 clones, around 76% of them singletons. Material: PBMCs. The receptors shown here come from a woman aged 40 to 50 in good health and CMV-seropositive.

For the CDR3, the DNA is TGTGCCAGCAAAAGGGGATATGGCTACACCTTC. The encoded protein is CASKRGYGYTF. The rearrangement links TRBV6-5 to TRBJ1-2; tentatively, D is TRBD1 (5 bases). The V end was cut by 7 bases, the J end by 5 bases, with 8 bases between. Germline V gene data show CDR1 as MNHEY and CDR2 as SVGAGI. The CDR3 runs 11 residues.

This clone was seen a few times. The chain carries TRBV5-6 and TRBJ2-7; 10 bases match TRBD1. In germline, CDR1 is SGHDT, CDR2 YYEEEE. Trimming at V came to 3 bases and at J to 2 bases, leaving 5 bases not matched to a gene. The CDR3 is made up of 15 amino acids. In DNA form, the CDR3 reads TGTGCCAGCAGCTACGGGACAGGGGTCCCCTACGAGCAGTACTTC. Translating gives CASSYGTGVPYEQYF.

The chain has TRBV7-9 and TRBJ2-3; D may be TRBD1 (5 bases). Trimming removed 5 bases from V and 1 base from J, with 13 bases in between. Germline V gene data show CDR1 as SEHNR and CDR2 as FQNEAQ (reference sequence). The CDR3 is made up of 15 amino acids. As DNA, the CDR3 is TGTGCCAGCAGCCCCATCTTCAGGGGCACAGATACGCAGTATTTT. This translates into CASSPIFRGTDTQYF.

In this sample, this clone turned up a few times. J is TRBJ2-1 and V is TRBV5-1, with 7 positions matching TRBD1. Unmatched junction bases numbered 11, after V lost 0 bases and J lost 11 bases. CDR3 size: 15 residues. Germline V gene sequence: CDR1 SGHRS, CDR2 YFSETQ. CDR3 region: CASSLGDPGQHKQFF. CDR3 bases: TGCGCCAGCAGCTTGGGCGATCCGGGACAGCATAAGCAGTTCTTC.

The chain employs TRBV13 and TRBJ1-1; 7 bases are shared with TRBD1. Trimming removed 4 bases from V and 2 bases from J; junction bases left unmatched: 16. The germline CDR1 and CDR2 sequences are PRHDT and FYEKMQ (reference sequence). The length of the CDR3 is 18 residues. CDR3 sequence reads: CASSSPSGVQGLNTEAFF. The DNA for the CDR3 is TGTGCCAGCAGCTCCCCTTCTGGGGTACAGGGGCTCAACACTGAAGCTTTCTTT.

The CDR3 spells CASSLGTEETQYF. The DNA for the CDR3 is TGTGCCAGCAGCTTAGGGACAGAAGAGACCCAGTACTTC. V gene TRBV13 combines with J gene TRBJ2-5, with a tentative D call TRBD1 (5 bases). The germline CDR1 and CDR2 sequences are PRHDT and FYEKMQ (reference sequence). Trimming pared 0 bases from V and 3 bases from J, leaving 5 bases between. The CDR3 has 13 residues.

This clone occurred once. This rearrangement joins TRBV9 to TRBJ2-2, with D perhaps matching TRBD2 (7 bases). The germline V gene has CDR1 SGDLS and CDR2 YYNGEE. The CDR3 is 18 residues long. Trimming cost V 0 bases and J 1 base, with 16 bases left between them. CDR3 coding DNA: TGTGCCAGCAGCGTAGGGGGGGGCCTCATAAGGAACACCGGGGAGCTGTTTTTT. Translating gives CASSVGGGLIRNTGELFF.

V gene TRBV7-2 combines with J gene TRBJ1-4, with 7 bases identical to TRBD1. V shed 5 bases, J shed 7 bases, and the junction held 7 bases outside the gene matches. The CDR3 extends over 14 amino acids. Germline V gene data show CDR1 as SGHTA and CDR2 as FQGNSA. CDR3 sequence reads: CASSLDRRGEKLFF. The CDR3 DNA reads TGTGCCAGCAGCCTGGACAGGAGGGGTGAAAAACTGTTTTTT.

The DNA for the CDR3 is TGTGCCAGCTCACCGTCCGGGACTCACGAGCAGTACTTC. Its translation: CASSPSGTHEQYF. The gene calls are TRBV18 and TRBJ2-7; TRBD2 is a possible D gene (6 bases). Germline V gene sequence: CDR1 KGHSH, CDR2 LQKENI. CDR3 length: 13 amino acids. V shed 3 bases and J shed 5 bases, with 11 bases lying between them. The full variable domain, in which reference TRBV18 and TRBJ2-7 provide the parts outside the CDR3, is NAGVMQNPRHLVRRRGQEARLRCSPMKGHSHVYWYRQLPEEGLKFMVYLQKENIIDESGMPKERFSAEFPKEGPSILRIQQVVRGDSAAYFCASSPSGTHEQYFGPGTRLTVT.

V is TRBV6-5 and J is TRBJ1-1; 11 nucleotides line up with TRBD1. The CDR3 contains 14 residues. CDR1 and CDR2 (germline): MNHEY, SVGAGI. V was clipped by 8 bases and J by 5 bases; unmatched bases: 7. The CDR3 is CASLLGDRGTEAFF. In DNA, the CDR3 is TGTGCCAGCCTCCTGGGGGACAGGGGGACTGAAGCTTTCTTT.

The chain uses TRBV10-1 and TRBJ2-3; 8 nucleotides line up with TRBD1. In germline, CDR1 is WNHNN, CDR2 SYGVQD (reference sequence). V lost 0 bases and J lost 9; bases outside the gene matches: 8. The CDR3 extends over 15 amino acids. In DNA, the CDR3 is TGCGCCAGCAGTGAGTCAATTGGGTCAGGGGGCACGCAGTATTTT. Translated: CASSESIGSGGTQYF.

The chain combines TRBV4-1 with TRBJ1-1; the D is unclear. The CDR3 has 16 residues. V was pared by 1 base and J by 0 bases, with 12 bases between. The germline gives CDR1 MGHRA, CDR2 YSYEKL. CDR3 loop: CASSQAAFNMNTEAFF. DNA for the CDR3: TGCGCCAGCAGCCAAGCTGCCTTCAACATGAACACTGAAGCTTTCTTT.

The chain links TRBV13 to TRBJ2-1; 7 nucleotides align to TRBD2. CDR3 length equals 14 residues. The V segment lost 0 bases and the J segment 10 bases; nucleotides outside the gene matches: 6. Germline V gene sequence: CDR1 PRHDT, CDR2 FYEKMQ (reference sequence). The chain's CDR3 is CASSLGAGEIEQFF. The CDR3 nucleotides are TGTGCCAGCAGCTTAGGGGCGGGAGAAATAGAGCAGTTCTTC. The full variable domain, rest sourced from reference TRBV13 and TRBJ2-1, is AAGVIQSPRHLIKEKRETATLKCYPIPRHDTVYWYQQGPGQDPQFLISFYEKMQSDKGSIPDRFSAQQFSDYHSELNMSSLELGDSALYFCASSLGAGEIEQFFGPGTRLTVL.

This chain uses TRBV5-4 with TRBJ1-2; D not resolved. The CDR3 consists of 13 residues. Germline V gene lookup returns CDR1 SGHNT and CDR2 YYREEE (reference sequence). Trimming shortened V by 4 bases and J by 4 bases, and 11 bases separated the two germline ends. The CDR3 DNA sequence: TGTGCCAGCAGCCTCCCGGGGTTCTATGGCTACACCTTC. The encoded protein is CASSLPGFYGYTF.

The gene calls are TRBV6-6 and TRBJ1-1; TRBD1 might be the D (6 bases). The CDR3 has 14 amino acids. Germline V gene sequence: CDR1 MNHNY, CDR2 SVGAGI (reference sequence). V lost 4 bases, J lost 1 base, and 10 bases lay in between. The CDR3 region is CASSSQGWNTEAFF. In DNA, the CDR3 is TGTGCCAGCAGTTCACAGGGATGGAACACTGAAGCTTTCTTT.